This TCR beta chain is from a study of T cells after yellow fever vaccination. The study, taken as a whole, reports: Subsequent to the booster, the majority of primary-vaccination clones reappeared (roughly 95% CD4, approximately 90% CD8).

This clonotype has a handful of counts. Its matching antigen is unknown. V shed 4 bases and J shed 9 bases, with 10 bases lying between them. The CDR3 spans 12 residues. Germline V gene sequence: CDR1 SGHAT, CDR2 FQNNGV. TCRdb processed the 5' RACE reads anew with MiXCR; each CDR3 protein has one entry. The table includes 400,000 or so distinct CDR3 sequences, around a tenth detected once. J is TRBJ2-1 and V is TRBV11-2; D is ambiguous. The origin of this receptor is a man between 18 and 29 years old who received the YFV17D yellow fever vaccine. Specimen: PBMCs, collected on the day of the first yellow fever vaccination. For the CDR3, the DNA is TGTGCCAGCAGCTCTCAAGCGAGTGAGCAGTTCTTC. This codes for CASSSQASEQFF. Based on the CDR3 plus reference TRBV11-2 and TRBJ2-1, the full variable domain is EAGVAQSPRYKIIEKRQSVAFWCNPISGHATLYWYQQILGQGPKLLIQFQNNGVVDDSQLPKDRFSAERLKGVDSTLKIQPAKLEDSAVYLCASSSQASEQFFGPGTRLTVL.